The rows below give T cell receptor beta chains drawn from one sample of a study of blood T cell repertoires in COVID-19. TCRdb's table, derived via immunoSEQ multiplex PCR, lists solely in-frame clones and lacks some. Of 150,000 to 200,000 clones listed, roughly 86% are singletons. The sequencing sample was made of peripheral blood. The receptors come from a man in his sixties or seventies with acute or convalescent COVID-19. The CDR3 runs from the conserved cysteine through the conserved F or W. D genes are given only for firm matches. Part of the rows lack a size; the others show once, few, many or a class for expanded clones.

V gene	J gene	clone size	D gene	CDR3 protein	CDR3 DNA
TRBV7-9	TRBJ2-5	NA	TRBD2	CASSGEREAGETQYF	TGTGCCAGCAGCGGTGAGCGGGAGGCGGGAGAGACCCAGTACTTC
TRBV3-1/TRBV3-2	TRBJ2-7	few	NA	CASSLSKQPPYEQYF	TGTGCCAGCAGCCTTTCCAAACAACCACCCTACGAGCAGTACTTC
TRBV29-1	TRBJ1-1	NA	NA	CSVSGLIDTEAFF	TGCAGCGTCTCAGGGTTAATCGACACTGAAGCTTTCTTT
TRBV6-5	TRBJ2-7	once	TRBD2	CASSYTGTNHFYEQYF	TGTGCCAGCAGTTACACCGGGACTAACCACTTCTACGAGCAGTACTTC
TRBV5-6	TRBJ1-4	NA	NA	CASSSLGGEKLFF	TGTGCCAGCAGCTCCCTCGGGGGTGAAAAACTGTTTTTT
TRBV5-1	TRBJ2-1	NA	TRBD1	CASSLADRVYNEQFF	TGCGCCAGCAGCTTGGCGGACAGGGTGTACAATGAGCAGTTCTTC
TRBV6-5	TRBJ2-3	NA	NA	CASSSSGDTQYF	TGTGCCAGCAGTTCCAGCGGAGATACGCAGTATTTT
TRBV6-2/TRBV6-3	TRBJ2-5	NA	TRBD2	CASSASRLAGGETQYF	TGTGCCAGCAGTGCCTCCCGACTAGCGGGCGGGGAGACCCAGTACTTC
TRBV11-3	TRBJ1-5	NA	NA	CASSLDRQGKPPYSNQPQHF	TGTGCCAGCAGCCTAGATCGCCAGGGGAAACCTCCCTATAGCAATCAGCCCCAGCATTTT
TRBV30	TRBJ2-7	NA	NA	CAWSVPSEQYF	TGTGCCTGGAGTGTGCCTAGCGAGCAGTACTTC
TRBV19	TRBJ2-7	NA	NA	CASSTAGGYEQYF	TGTGCCAGTAGTACGGCCGGGGGCTACGAGCAGTACTTC
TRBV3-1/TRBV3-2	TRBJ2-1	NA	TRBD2	CASSLHGTSGSKNEQFF	TGTGCCAGCAGCCTGCATGGGACTAGCGGGAGTAAAAATGAGCAGTTCTTC
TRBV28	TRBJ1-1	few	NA	CASSFTLEAFF	TGTGCCAGCAGTTTTACTCTTGAAGCTTTCTTT
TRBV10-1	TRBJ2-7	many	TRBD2	CASSEGLAYEQYF	TGCGCCAGCAGTGAGGGACTAGCCTACGAGCAGTACTTC
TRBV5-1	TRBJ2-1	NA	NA	CASSPDSRVYNEQFF	TGCGCCAGCAGCCCGGACAGCCGAGTTTACAATGAGCAGTTCTTC
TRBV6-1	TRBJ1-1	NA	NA	CASIYRFRHTEAFF	TGTGCCAGCATCTACAGGTTTAGACACACTGAAGCTTTCTTT
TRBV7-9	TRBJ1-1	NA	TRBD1	CASSNRDRGPTEAFF	TGTGCCAGCAGCAACCGGGACAGGGGGCCCACTGAAGCTTTCTTT
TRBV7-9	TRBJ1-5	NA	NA	CASSIQGWGQPQHF	TGTGCCAGCAGCATACAGGGATGGGGTCAGCCCCAGCATTTT
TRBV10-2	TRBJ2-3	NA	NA	CASSDRLSTDTQYF	TGCGCCAGCAGTGACAGGCTGTCGACAGATACGCAGTATTTT
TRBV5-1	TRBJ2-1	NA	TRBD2	CASSPSGALGNEQFF	TGCGCCAGCAGCCCTAGCGGGGCCCTGGGGAATGAGCAGTTCTTC
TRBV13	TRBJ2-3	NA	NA	CASSLYSQDTQYF	TGTGCCAGCAGCTTATACTCGCAAGATACGCAGTATTTT
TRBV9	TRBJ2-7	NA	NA	CASSVEQSSYEQYF	TGTGCCAGCAGCGTAGAACAGAGCTCCTACGAGCAGTACTTC
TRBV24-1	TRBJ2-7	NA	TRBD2	CATREGGDSYEQYF	TGTGCCACCAGGGAGGGAGGGGACTCCTACGAGCAGTACTTC
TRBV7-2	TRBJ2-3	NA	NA	CASSPGTLVTDTQYF	TGTGCCAGCAGCCCTGGGACATTGGTCACAGATACGCAGTATTTT